This T cell receptor (beta chain) was documented in a study of cytomegalovirus exposure and HLA in healthy donors. The method was immunoSEQ multiplex PCR; TCRdb's version includes in-frame clones alone and lacks a portion of them. The table shows about 360,000 clones, with about nine tenths occurring only once. V gave up 1 base and J gave up 2 bases; unmatched junction bases: 2. Looked up from germline, CDR1 is SGHNT and CDR2 is YYREEE (reference sequence). The CDR3 consists of 15 residues. The V gene is TRBV5-4, the J gene TRBJ2-3; 9 nucleotides align to TRBD2. The clonotype originates from a woman younger than 35 in good health and CMV-seronegative. The sample consisted of PBMCs. CDR3 residues: CASSLRTSVTDTQYF. For the CDR3, the DNA is TGTGCCAGCAGCTTGCGGACTAGCGTCACAGATACGCAGTATTTT. The variable domain in full, completed from reference TRBV5-4 and TRBJ2-3, reads ETGVTQSPTHLIKTRGQQVTLRCSSQSGHNTVSWYQQALGQGPQFIFQYYREEENGRGNFPPRFSGLQFPNYSSELNVNALELDDSALYLCASSLRTSVTDTQYFGPGTRLTVL.